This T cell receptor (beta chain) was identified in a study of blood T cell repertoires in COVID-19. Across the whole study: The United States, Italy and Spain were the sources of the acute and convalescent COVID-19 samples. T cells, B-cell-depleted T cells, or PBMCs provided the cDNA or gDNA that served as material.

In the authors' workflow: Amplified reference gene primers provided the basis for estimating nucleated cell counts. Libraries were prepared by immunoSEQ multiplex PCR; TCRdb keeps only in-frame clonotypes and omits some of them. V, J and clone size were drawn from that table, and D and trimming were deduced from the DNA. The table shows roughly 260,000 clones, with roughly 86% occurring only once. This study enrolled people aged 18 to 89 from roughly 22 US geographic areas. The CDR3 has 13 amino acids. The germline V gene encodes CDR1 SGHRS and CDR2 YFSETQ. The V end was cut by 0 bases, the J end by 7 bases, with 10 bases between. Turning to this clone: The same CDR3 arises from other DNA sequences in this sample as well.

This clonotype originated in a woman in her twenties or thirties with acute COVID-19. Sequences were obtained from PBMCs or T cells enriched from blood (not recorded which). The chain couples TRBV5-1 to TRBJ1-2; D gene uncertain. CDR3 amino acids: CASSLAGRSGYTF. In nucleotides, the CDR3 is TGCGCCAGCAGCTTGGCCGGGAGGAGTGGCTACACCTTC. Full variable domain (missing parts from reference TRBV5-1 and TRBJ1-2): KAGVTQTPRYLIKTRGQQVTLSCSPISGHRSVSWYQQTPGQGLQFLFEYFSETQRNKGNFPGRFSGRQFSNSRSEMNVSTLELGDSALYLCASSLAGRSGYTFGSGTRLTVV.